A single sample is the source of the 31 T cell receptor beta chains below, sequenced in a study of blood T cell repertoires in COVID-19. Using immunoSEQ multiplex PCR, the repertoire was profiled, and TCRdb retains in-frame clones only, with some absent. The sample includes 250,000 to 300,000 clones, around 90% seen only once; the top ten take 2% to 2.5%. Source material: PBMCs or T cells enriched from blood (not recorded which). The receptors derive from a woman between 40 and 55 years old with acute COVID-19.

This rearrangement joins TRBV2 to TRBJ1-5, with D tentatively TRBD1 (6 bases). The V and J ends lost 6 bases and 4 bases respectively, with 13 bases between them. The CDR3 totals 14 residues. Per the germline V gene, CDR1 is SNHLY and CDR2 is FYNNEI. CDR3: CASSYQGKNQPQHF. The CDR3 region has the DNA TGTGCCAGCAGCTACCAGGGGAAGAATCAGCCCCAGCATTTT.

V and J are TRBV9 and TRBJ1-2, with D maybe TRBD1 (5 bases). Germline loops: CDR1 SGDLS, CDR2 YYNGEE. V was pared by 4 bases and J by 3 bases, with 13 bases between. The CDR3 is made up of 14 amino acids. The CDR3 region has the DNA TGTGCCAGCAGCAACGGGGGGGTCTACTATGGCTACACCTTC. This translates into CASSNGGVYYGYTF.

The V and J genes are TRBV21-1 and TRBJ1-2; the D call of TRBD1 is as the table states it, not checked on the DNA. TRBV21-1 has pseudogene status. The CDR3 totals 18 residues. The CDR3 DNA follows: TGTGCCAGCAGCAAATTAAGCCCAAAGGGACAGGGGAGTAATGGCTACACCTTC. This codes for CASSKLSPKGQGSNGYTF.

The CDR3 sequence: CSVGPGSSYNEQFF. The DNA for the CDR3 is TGCAGCGTTGGACCGGGGAGCTCCTACAATGAGCAGTTCTTC. The chain uses TRBV29-1 and TRBJ2-1; TRBD2 might be the D (5 bases). Germline CDR1 reads SQVTM; CDR2 reads ANQGSEA. Between the trimmed V and J ends, which lost 4 bases and 0 bases, there was a span of 10 bases. This CDR3 region has 14 residues.

V usage is TRBV6-5 and J usage is TRBJ2-7, with D maybe TRBD2 (5 bases). Germline V gene lookup returns CDR1 MNHEY and CDR2 SVGAGI. The CDR3 consists of 13 residues. Trimming cost V 5 bases and J 2 bases, with 10 bases left between them. In DNA form, the CDR3 reads TGTGCCAGCAGTAAAAGCGGACCCTACGAGCAGTACTTC. The encoded protein is CASSKSGPYEQYF.

The chain joins TRBV7-9 to TRBJ1-1; 8 nucleotides match TRBD1. J gave up 6 bases and V 3 bases, and 6 bases lay outside the gene matches. Germline V CDR1 and CDR2: SEHNR, FQNEAQ (reference sequence). This CDR3 is built from 14 residues. CDR3 sequence: CASSFDRGNAEAFF. The CDR3 bases are TGTGCCAGCAGCTTCGACAGGGGCAACGCTGAAGCTTTCTTT.

The chain recombines TRBV7-6 with TRBJ1-6; maybe TRBD1 (6 bases). This CDR3 has 16 amino acids. Germline-derived CDR1 and CDR2 are SGHVS and FNYEAQ. V lost 0 bases and J lost 5, with 11 bases in between. The CDR3 DNA is TGTGCCAGCAGCTTAGCTGGGGGCGAGAATAATTCACCCCTCCACTTT. Its protein is CASSLAGGENNSPLHF.

In the case of this clone: Different DNA sequences within this sample yield the same CDR3. The chain is built from TRBV19 and TRBJ2-7; D might be TRBD2 (6 bases). Looked up from germline, CDR1 is LNHDA and CDR2 is SQIVND (reference sequence). CDR3 length: 13 amino acids. V was cut by 5 bases and J by 2 bases, with 10 bases left in between. The DNA for the CDR3 is TGTGCCAGTAGTCCGGGACTTACCTACGAGCAGTACTTC. Protein product: CASSPGLTYEQYF.

The chain combines TRBV27 with TRBJ1-6, with TRBD1 matching over 7 bases. V dropped 5 bases and J dropped 0; count of bases not matched to a gene: 10. The germline V gene encodes CDR1 MNHEY and CDR2 SMNVEV (reference sequence). CDR3 length equals 18 residues. CDR3 sequence (DNA): TGTGCCAGCAGTCTCACGACAGGGAAAAGCTCCTATAATTCACCCCTCCACTTT. It is translated as CASSLTTGKSSYNSPLHF.

V and J are TRBV3-1 (or the pseudogene TRBV3-2) and TRBJ2-2, with 9 bases that match TRBD1. Per the germline V gene, CDR1 is LGHDT and CDR2 is YNNKEL (reference sequence). This CDR3 contains 15 residues. The V gene end was trimmed by 5 bases and the J gene end by 5 bases; junction bases not matched to a gene: 6. CDR3 nucleotides: TGTGCCAGCAGCTCGGACAGGGGAAAAACCGGGGAGCTGTTTTTT. This encodes CASSSDRGKTGELFF.

V is TRBV19 and J is TRBJ1-5; TRBD1 aligns across 10 bases. CDR3 length equals 18 residues. Per the germline V gene, CDR1 is LNHDA and CDR2 is SQIVND (reference sequence). The J segment lost 2 bases and the V segment lost 6 bases, leaving 13 bases of the junction unmatched. CDR3 sequence: CASSPIRTGGRGNQPQHF. CDR3 nucleotide sequence: TGTGCCAGTAGCCCTATACGGACAGGGGGGCGCGGCAATCAGCCCCAGCATTTT.

The chain carries TRBV7-9 and TRBJ1-4; 8 bases fit TRBD1. J was trimmed by 6 bases and V by 3 bases; bases with no gene match: 15. Looked up from germline, CDR1 is SEHNR and CDR2 is FQNEAQ (reference sequence). CDR3 length: 18 residues. CDR3 DNA: TGTGCCAGCAGCTTTAGGACAGGGCGGGACCGAGCTGATGAAAAACTGTTTTTT. As protein: CASSFRTGRDRADEKLFF.

The rearrangement joins TRBV11-3 to TRBJ2-5; the D gene is possibly TRBD2 (6 bases). Trimming took 0 bases from V and 5 from J, leaving 10 bases between them. This CDR3 has 14 amino acids. The germline V gene has CDR1 SGHNT and CDR2 YENEEA. The CDR3 sequence: CASSLDGTGETQYF. In DNA form, the CDR3 reads TGTGCCAGCAGCTTAGACGGGACTGGGGAGACCCAGTACTTC.

The rearrangement links TRBV27 to TRBJ2-3; D possibly corresponds to TRBD2 (6 bases). Germline-derived CDR1 and CDR2 are MNHEY and SMNVEV (reference sequence). V lost 2 bases, J lost 4 bases, and 16 bases lay in between. The CDR3 consists of 16 residues. Here the CDR3 reads CASSLRSGLIADTQYF. The CDR3 nucleotides read TGTGCCAGCAGTTTAAGGAGCGGGCTTATAGCAGATACGCAGTATTTT.

The chain uses TRBV5-4 and TRBJ2-7, with 10 bases that match TRBD2. The length of the CDR3 is 14 residues. J gave up 3 bases and V 1 base, and 1 base lay outside the gene matches. CDR1 is SGHNT and CDR2 is YYREEE in the germline V gene (reference sequence). DNA of the CDR3: TGTGCCAGCAGCTTGCCTAGCGGGAGCTACGAGCAGTACTTC. It codes for CASSLPSGSYEQYF. Together with reference TRBV5-4 and TRBJ2-7, the CDR3 gives the full variable domain: ETGVTQSPTHLIKTRGQQVTLRCSSQSGHNTVSWYQQALGQGPQFIFQYYREEENGRGNFPPRFSGLQFPNYSSELNVNALELDDSALYLCASSLPSGSYEQYFGPGTRLTVT.

The rearrangement uses TRBV7-2 and TRBJ2-1, with D possibly being TRBD2 (6 bases). V lost 2 bases, J lost 8 bases, and 10 bases lay in between. CDR1 is SGHTA, CDR2 FQGNSA, per germline. This CDR3 spans 13 amino acids. CDR3 sequence (DNA): TGTGCCAGCAGCTTACGGCGGAGGGATGAGCAGTTCTTC. Amino acid sequence: CASSLRRRDEQFF.

This clone was seen once. The gene calls are TRBV20-1 and TRBJ1-5; D unresolved. Trimming took off 3 bases at V and 5 bases at J, with 17 bases between the two ends. Germline CDR1 and CDR2: DFQATT and SNEGSKA (reference sequence). The CDR3 is 15 residues long. The CDR3 sequence is CSASSLMAGYQPQHF. The CDR3 coding sequence is TGCAGTGCTAGTTCTTTGATGGCGGGGTATCAGCCCCAGCATTTT.

The chain recombines TRBV11-3 with TRBJ1-6; D is unclear. The germline gives CDR1 SGHNT, CDR2 YENEEA. The CDR3 is 15 residues long. With 0 bases removed from V and 7 bases from J, the gap between germline ends came to 10 bases. The DNA for the CDR3 is TGTGCCAGCAGCTTAGATGGCCCTAGGAATTCACCCCTCCACTTT. Translating gives CASSLDGPRNSPLHF.

The rearrangement links TRBV30 to TRBJ2-3, with 7 positions matching TRBD1. CDR3 length: 11 amino acids. The J segment lost 9 bases and the V segment lost 3 bases, leaving 3 bases of the junction unmatched. The germline V gene has CDR1 GTSNPN and CDR2 SVGIG (reference sequence). As DNA, the CDR3 is TGTGCCTGGAGCCAGGGGGAAACGCAGTATTTT. It codes for CAWSQGETQYF.

The chain joins TRBV6-5 to TRBJ2-2; D is perhaps TRBD2 (6 bases). V dropped 7 bases and J dropped 6 bases, with 9 bases sitting between them. Germline-derived CDR1 and CDR2 are MNHEY and SVGAGI. The CDR3 totals 12 residues. The DNA of the CDR3 is TGTGCCAGCACTGGAGGGCCCGGGGAGCTGTTTTTT. As protein: CASTGGPGELFF.

The chain combines TRBV11-2 with TRBJ1-6, with 7 bases fitting TRBD1. With 6 bases clipped from V and 5 bases from J, the junction kept 4 bases outside the gene matches. CDR1 and CDR2 from the germline V gene are SGHAT and FQNNGV. This CDR3 region has 14 residues. Here the CDR3 reads CASSPGQHNSPLHF. CDR3 nucleotides: TGTGCCAGCAGTCCGGGACAGCATAATTCACCCCTCCACTTT.

The rearrangement uses TRBV30 and TRBJ1-5; TRBD1 aligns across 7 bases. CDR3 length: 13 amino acids. Losses at the gene ends were 1 base for V and 4 bases for J; bases not matched to a gene: 1. CDR1 is GTSNPN and CDR2 is SVGIG in the germline V gene (reference sequence). In nucleotides, the CDR3 is TGTGCCTGGAGTGGGGACAGAAATCAGCCCCAGCATTTT. Its translation: CAWSGDRNQPQHF.

CDR3: CASSLLRGENTGELFF. For the CDR3, the DNA is TGTGCCAGCAGCTTATTACGGGGGGAAAACACCGGGGAGCTGTTTTTT. J is TRBJ2-2 and V is TRBV7-9; TRBD2 matches 7 bases. V trimming: 2 bases; J trimming: 2 bases; junction bases outside the gene matches: 5. The germline V gene has CDR1 SEHNR and CDR2 FQNEAQ (reference sequence). The CDR3 totals 16 residues.

The genes are TRBV5-5 and TRBJ1-5; possibly TRBD1 for D (5 bases). CDR1 is SGHKS, CDR2 YYEKEE, per germline (reference sequence). Trimming took off 0 bases at V and 6 bases at J, with 10 bases between the two ends. The CDR3 runs to 14 residues. The CDR3 sequence is CASSLGGAGQPQHF. The CDR3 nucleotides read TGTGCCAGCAGCTTGGGCGGGGCTGGTCAGCCCCAGCATTTT.

The chain couples TRBV29-1 to TRBJ2-3; 8 bases agree with TRBD2. The germline gives CDR1 SQVTM, CDR2 ANQGSEA. The CDR3 contains 13 residues. The V segment lost 8 bases and the J segment 7 bases; nucleotides outside the gene matches: 11. The CDR3 loop is CSLSGGVSNTQYF. The DNA of the CDR3 is TGCAGCTTAAGCGGGGGCGTCTCAAATACGCAGTATTTT.

V is TRBV30 and J is TRBJ1-2; 7 bases match TRBD1. This CDR3 is built from 15 residues. CDR1 is GTSNPN and CDR2 is SVGIG in the germline V gene (reference sequence). V lost 5 bases, J lost 6 bases, and 15 bases stayed unmatched. The CDR3 spells CAWLQPRQGVHGYTF. CDR3 nucleotide sequence: TGTGCCTGGCTACAACCCCGGCAGGGGGTTCATGGCTACACCTTC.

The chain recombines TRBV25-1 with TRBJ1-1, with D unclear. Trimming removed 8 bases at V and 2 bases at J, with 6 bases between. CDR1 and CDR2 (germline): MGHDK, SYGVNS. The CDR3 extends over 11 amino acids. CDR3 protein: CASSDNTEAFF. As DNA, the CDR3 is TGTGCCAGCTCAGATAACACTGAAGCTTTCTTT.

This chain joins TRBV6-1 and TRBJ2-1; 14 bases line up with TRBD2. Per germline, CDR1 MNHNS and CDR2 SASEGT. Trimming removed 2 bases from V and 7 bases from J; junction bases left unmatched: 1. This CDR3 spans 15 amino acids. The CDR3 is CASSERTSGRNEQFF. CDR3 bases: TGTGCCAGCAGTGAAAGGACTAGCGGGAGGAATGAGCAGTTCTTC.

The chain couples TRBV11-3 to TRBJ2-1; tentatively, D is TRBD2 (6 bases). The germline V gene encodes CDR1 SGHNT and CDR2 YENEEA. Trimming shortened V by 1 base and J by 9 bases, and 16 bases separated the two germline ends. The CDR3 is 15 residues long. Written as DNA, the CDR3 is TGTGCCAGCAGCTTAGGAGGCGATTTGGGGGGTGAGCAGTTCTTC. Translating gives CASSLGGDLGGEQFF. The entire variable domain, with the rest obtained from reference TRBV11-3 and TRBJ2-1, is as follows: EAGVVQSPRYKIIEKKQPVAFWCNPISGHNTLYWYLQNLGQGPELLIRYENEEAVDDSQLPKDRFSAERLKGVDSTLKIQPAELGDSAVYLCASSLGGDLGGEQFFGPGTRLTVL.

The chain couples TRBV3-1 (or the pseudogene TRBV3-2) to TRBJ1-2; 7 positions agree with TRBD1. The CDR3 is 14 amino acids. Trimming removed 5 bases from V and 4 bases from J; junction bases left unmatched: 7. The germline CDR1 and CDR2 sequences are LGHDT and YNNKEL (reference sequence). CDR3 in amino acids: CASSTGQYSYGYTF. CDR3 bases: TGTGCCAGCAGCACGGGACAGTATAGCTATGGCTACACCTTC.

This chain uses TRBV24-1 with TRBJ2-1; 12 bases agree with TRBD2. Germline lookup yields CDR1 KGHDR and CDR2 SFDVKD. The CDR3 is made up of 16 amino acids. Trimming at V came to 4 bases and at J to 8 bases, leaving 8 bases not matched to a gene. The chain's CDR3 is CATSDPSSGRGDEQFF. Here the CDR3 DNA reads TGTGCCACCAGTGACCCCTCTAGCGGGAGGGGCGATGAGCAGTTCTTC.